This TCR beta chain was retrieved from a study of blood T cells in healthy people across ages. Notes on the study in general: A greater number of naive CD4+ cells and higher diversity distinguished long-lived donors from aged donors.

This clonotype appeared a few times. What it recognizes is unknown. Combining a sample-barcoded 5' primer with a J-beta primer mix, a second PCR ran for roughly 6 to 11 cycles. Each CDR3 protein is one row after TCRdb ran MiXCR on the 5' RACE reads. The data show approximately 960,000 distinct CDR3 sequences, about 27% seen once. In addition, the sample was reused for a study of T cells of mothers and their children.

This clonotype was sampled from a woman aged 40 to 50 in good health. Sequencing was done on a sample of blood.

CDR3 sequence reads: CASSPISSRATEAFF. The CDR3 DNA is TGTGCCAGCTCACCAATTTCCAGCCGGGCCACTGAAGCTTTCTTT. This sequence joins TRBV18 and TRBJ1-1; D gene ambiguous. The CDR3 loop spans 15 amino acids. Germline-derived CDR1 and CDR2 are KGHSH and LQKENI. Between the trimmed V and J ends, which lost 2 bases and 4 bases, there was a span of 14 bases.